The next 2 T cell receptor beta chains were all read from a single sample in a study of blood T cell repertoires in COVID-19. The method was immunoSEQ multiplex PCR; TCRdb's version includes in-frame clones alone and lacks a portion of them. The data hold 250,000 to 350,000 clones, with about 89% observed a single time. The source material was peripheral blood. These receptors all come from a woman aged 55-70 years with acute or convalescent COVID-19.

The chain links TRBV10-2 to TRBJ1-1; 7 bases line up with TRBD1. The CDR3 has 13 residues. V dropped 8 bases and J dropped 0; count of bases not matched to a gene: 3. CDR1 is WSHSY and CDR2 is SAAADI in the germline V gene. CDR3 loop: CASSGQLNTEAFF. In DNA, the CDR3 is TGCGCCAGCTCGGGACAGTTGAACACTGAAGCTTTCTTT.

This clone was observed once. The chain recombines TRBV19 with TRBJ1-4; perhaps TRBD1 as D (5 bases). Per the germline V gene, CDR1 is LNHDA and CDR2 is SQIVND (reference sequence). The CDR3 extends over 16 amino acids. With 5 bases removed from V and 4 bases from J, the gap between germline ends came to 17 bases. The DNA for the CDR3 is TGTGCCAGTAGTGCGATATATCGGGGGGATAATGAAAAACTGTTTTTT. Amino acids: CASSAIYRGDNEKLFF.